This T cell receptor beta chain was profiled in a study of beta chain features in type 1 diabetes. The CDR3 consists of 12 residues. After removal of 8 bases from V and 5 bases from J, the junction contained 4 bases not matched to a gene. Germline CDR1 and CDR2: SNHLY and FYNNEI. This clone has a count of ten or more. Its antigen is currently unknown. The sample contains more than one DNA sequence encoding this CDR3. The study's findings and limits: VDJ junctions sequenced from type 1 diabetes patients showed fewer insertions and more deletions. Moderately but significantly shorter TCRB CDR3s were found in Type 1 diabetes patients in all four CD4+ subsets. Patients and controls would be equally affected if PCR favored shorter templates.

By way of CD45RO/CCR7/CD25/CD127/CD95/CD27, the CD4+ regulatory, stem cell-like memory, central memory and naive cells were sorted. As every portion of the isolated RNA was reverse transcribed, the sequencing read expressed TCRB transcripts. The repertoire was sequenced with immunoSEQ multiplex PCR; TCRdb's copy has only in-frame clones and lacks some. The sample contains around 140,000 clones, 9% to 10% of which appear only once. The chain links TRBV2 to TRBJ1-1, with 8 bases lining up with TRBD1. The material sequenced was central memory CD4+ T cells from blood. The receptor was isolated from a woman in her forties in good health. CDR3 amino acids: CASGTGGTEAFF. The CDR3 DNA follows: TGTGCCAGCGGTACAGGGGGGACTGAAGCTTTCTTT. Full variable domain (missing parts from reference TRBV2 and TRBJ1-1): EPEVTQTPSHQVTQMGQEVILRCVPISNHLYFYWYRQILGQKVEFLVSFYNNEISEKSEIFDDQFSVERPDGSNFTLKIRSTKLEDSAMYFCASGTGGTEAFFGQGTRLTVV.